A single T cell receptor beta chain is shown here with its context. Its specificity is unknown. Naive CD8 cells lacked CD45RO, underwent positive selection for CCR7 and left out terminally differentiated effector memory CD45RA+ cells. V gave up 6 bases and J gave up 5 bases, with 10 bases separating them. The germline V gene has CDR1 ENHRY and CDR2 SYGVKD. The CDR3 loop spans 12 amino acids. Across several immunoSEQ plates, the genomic DNA of each subset was split evenly. Per the original data handling: ImmunoSEQ output held junction-only sequences without quality scores, so filtering differed. The method was immunoSEQ multiplex PCR; TCRdb's version includes in-frame clones alone and lacks a portion of them. The V and J calls and clone size were taken over from that table, and D and trimming were inferred from the DNA. The profile shows over 2,000,000 clones, around 93% of them singletons. The data are from a study of shared clonotypes between healthy human individuals.

Study outcomes and limitations: Investigators collected only blood, and repertoires in tissues likely differ.

This TCR was sampled from a man between 18 and 29 years old in good health. Some clones in this sample may be carry-over from other donors' samples. The chain uses TRBV10-3 and TRBJ2-5, with TRBD1 as a possible D gene (6 bases). Sequencing input: naive CD8+ T cells from PBMCs. CDR3 amino acids: CAISWGRETQYF. CDR3 in DNA: TGTGCCATCAGCTGGGGGCGGGAGACCCAGTACTTC.